The 22 T cell receptor beta chains listed next were all sequenced from one sample in a study of identical twins. TCRdb ran MiXCR on the 5' RACE reads and lists one entry per CDR3 protein. The table lists approximately 470,000 distinct CDR3 sequences, 12% to 15% of them singletons, with 0.5% to 0.65% in the top ten. The sample also formed part of further work on yellow fever vaccine responses in identical twins.

Sequencing was carried out using CD4+ T cells sorted from blood. These receptors originate from a woman aged 18 to 35 in good health.

The chain links TRBV6-5 to TRBJ2-3; possibly TRBD2 for D (6 bases). Between the trimmed V and J ends, which lost 2 bases and 0 bases, there was a span of 15 bases. The germline CDR1 and CDR2 sequences are MNHEY and SVGAGI. The CDR3 is 17 amino acids. This CDR3 is CASSYAGGGTSTDTQYF. CDR3 DNA sequence: TGTGCCAGCAGTTACGCCGGGGGTGGTACTAGCACAGATACGCAGTATTTT.

This clonotype was found a few times. The chain couples TRBV18 to TRBJ2-1, with TRBD2 matching over 10 bases. The V segment lost 6 bases and the J segment 7 bases; nucleotides outside the gene matches: 9. The CDR3 extends over 15 amino acids. Per germline, CDR1 KGHSH and CDR2 LQKENI. CDR3 region: CASSLSAGGPNEQFF. The CDR3 nucleotides read TGTGCCAGCTCCCTATCAGCGGGAGGGCCTAATGAGCAGTTCTTC.

This sequence joins TRBV11-2 and TRBJ2-3, with 15 bases fitting TRBD2. There are 16 residues in the CDR3. Germline-derived CDR1 and CDR2 are SGHAT and FQNNGV. V lost 1 base, J lost 7 bases, and 3 bases stayed unmatched. The CDR3 reads CASSLGTSGGAHTQYF. CDR3 coding DNA: TGTGCCAGCAGCTTAGGGACTAGCGGGGGGGCCCATACGCAGTATTTT.

This clonotype was seen a single time. For the CDR3, the DNA is TGTGCCAGCAGTGAACTCGGGGGGGTTAAAAACATTCAGTACTTC. Protein: CASSELGGVKNIQYF. The V and J genes are TRBV6-1 and TRBJ2-4, with 8 bases identical to TRBD2. The CDR3 loop spans 15 amino acids. Germline V gene lookup returns CDR1 MNHNS and CDR2 SASEGT. After removal of 2 bases from V and 4 bases from J, the junction contained 4 bases not matched to a gene.

This clonotype was recorded at least ten times. The chain carries TRBV10-3 and TRBJ1-1; D is unresolved. The germline gives CDR1 ENHRY, CDR2 SYGVKD. V lost 3 bases to trimming and J lost 1 base, with 3 bases between them. This CDR3 has 12 residues. For the CDR3, the DNA is TGTGCCATCAGTGACCCGAACACTGAAGCTTTCTTT. Its translation is CAISDPNTEAFF.

This clonotype was observed at least ten times. The chain joins TRBV28 to TRBJ1-2; D is possibly TRBD1 (5 bases). The CDR3 has 16 residues. Germline V gene lookup returns CDR1 MDHEN and CDR2 SYDVKM. The V and J ends lost 3 bases and 6 bases respectively, with 20 bases between them. CDR3 nucleotide sequence: TGTGCCAGCAGTTTTTACCGCGGGGGGGAGACTCATGGCTACACCTTC. This encodes CASSFYRGGETHGYTF.

There are a few counts of this clonotype. The V and J genes are TRBV3-1 and TRBJ1-3; D is ambiguous. The germline CDR1 and CDR2 sequences are LGHDT and YNNKEL (reference sequence). Trimming left V 4 bases short and J 4 bases short, with 5 bases between. There are 12 residues in the CDR3. CDR3 sequence reads: CASSLNGNTIYF. CDR3 DNA sequence: TGTGCCAGCAGCCTCAACGGAAACACCATATATTTT.

The rearrangement joins TRBV24-1 to TRBJ2-1; TRBD2 matches 8 bases. Germline CDR1 reads KGHDR; CDR2 reads SFDVKD. The CDR3 runs to 16 residues. V was pared by 3 bases and J by 4 bases, with 7 bases of the junction left unmatched. The CDR3 DNA sequence: TGTGCCACCAGTGATGGAGCGGGAGCGGGATACAATGAGCAGTTCTTC. This encodes CATSDGAGAGYNEQFF.

The chain uses TRBV12-3 or TRBV12-4 and TRBJ2-2; the D gene is possibly TRBD2 (6 bases). Trimming shortened V by 7 bases and J by 7 bases, and 16 bases separated the two germline ends. The CDR3 contains 14 residues. CDR3 nucleotide sequence: TGTGCCAGCACCTATACTAGCTACGGCGGGGAGCTGTTTTTT. Amino acids: CASTYTSYGGELFF.

This clonotype was recorded many times. V gene TRBV6-5 combines with J gene TRBJ1-3; D uncertain. The germline gives CDR1 MNHEY, CDR2 SVGAGI. The CDR3 is made up of 13 amino acids. V lost 2 bases and J lost 2, with 4 bases in between. CDR3 in amino acids: CASSYKPGNTIYF. CDR3 coding DNA: TGTGCCAGCAGTTACAAACCTGGAAACACCATATATTTT.

This clonotype was recorded a few times. The chain joins TRBV4-3 to TRBJ2-4; D gene uncertain. The CDR3 loop spans 17 amino acids. V shed 1 base and J shed 0 bases, with 13 bases lying between them. Germline V gene sequence: CDR1 LGHNA, CDR2 YSLEER. As DNA, the CDR3 is TGCGCCAGCAGCCAAGTTGAGTATAACCTAGCCAAAAACATTCAGTACTTC. It codes for CASSQVEYNLAKNIQYF.

V is TRBV3-1 and J is TRBJ1-4; the match to TRBD1 covers 7 bases. From germline, CDR1 is LGHDT and CDR2 YNNKEL (reference sequence). The trim removed 2 bases at V and 8 bases at J, leaving 2 bases unmatched. This CDR3 is 13 amino acids long. The CDR3, as DNA: TGTGCCAGCAGCCAAAGGACAGGAGAAAAACTGTTTTTT. This encodes CASSQRTGEKLFF.

Only a few counts were recorded for this clonotype. The J gene is TRBJ2-7, the V gene TRBV7-6; the match to TRBD2 covers 13 bases. The germline V gene has CDR1 SGHVS and CDR2 FNYEAQ. J lost 4 bases, V lost 5 bases, and 2 bases had no gene match. This CDR3 spans 14 amino acids. CDR3 sequence (DNA): TGTGCCAGCAGCCCGACTAGCGGGAGGTACGAGCAGTACTTC. It is translated as CASSPTSGRYEQYF.

In this sample, this clonotype turned up many times. This chain uses TRBV7-2 with TRBJ2-1; the match to TRBD2 covers 9 bases. CDR1 and CDR2 from the germline V gene are SGHTA and FQGNSA. The junction had 7 bases not matched to a gene; V was cut back by 2 bases and J by 5 bases. There are 16 residues in the CDR3. This CDR3 is CASSLNFAGGDNEQFF. CDR3 in DNA: TGTGCCAGCAGCTTAAATTTCGCGGGGGGGGACAATGAGCAGTTCTTC.

This clonotype occurred a few times. The chain couples TRBV5-1 to TRBJ1-4; D is possibly TRBD1 (5 bases). The CDR3 runs to 13 residues. V was clipped by 2 bases and J by 5 bases, with 7 bases between them. Looked up from germline, CDR1 is SGHRS and CDR2 is YFSETQ. CDR3: CASSFGDNEKLFF. The CDR3 DNA reads TGCGCCAGCAGCTTTGGGGACAATGAAAAACTGTTTTTT.

The gene calls are TRBV6-5 and TRBJ2-5, with 8 bases that match TRBD1. Germline-derived CDR1 and CDR2 are MNHEY and SVGAGI. The V gene end was trimmed by 1 base and the J gene end by 0 bases; junction bases not matched to a gene: 4. The CDR3 length is 16 residues. The CDR3 is CASSYFGTGHQETQYF. The CDR3 nucleotides read TGTGCCAGCAGTTACTTCGGGACAGGACACCAAGAGACCCAGTACTTC.

The genes are TRBV9 and TRBJ2-5, with TRBD2 matching over 11 bases. Germline trimming cut 0 bases from V and 1 base from J; bases unmatched to any gene: 5. Germline V gene lookup returns CDR1 SGDLS and CDR2 YYNGEE. This CDR3 is built from 17 residues. CDR3 protein: CASSVGGGTSGQETQYF. For the CDR3, the DNA is TGTGCCAGCAGCGTAGGGGGGGGGACTAGCGGCCAAGAGACCCAGTACTTC.

The chain recombines TRBV6-4 with TRBJ2-7; D remains unclear. Germline V gene sequence: CDR1 MRHNA, CDR2 SNTAGT. This CDR3 is built from 12 residues. Trimming shortened V by 7 bases and J by 5 bases, and 12 bases separated the two germline ends. The CDR3 protein is CASTHRTNEQYF. As DNA, the CDR3 is TGTGCCAGCACCCACCGGACGAACGAGCAGTACTTC.

This chain uses TRBV5-5 with TRBJ2-7; D tentatively fits TRBD1 or TRBD2 (5 bases each). V lost 2 bases and J lost 7, with 19 bases in between. Germline V gives CDR1 SGHKS, CDR2 YYEKEE (reference sequence). The CDR3 spans 15 residues. The CDR3 bases are TGTGCCAGCAGCTTTGGCAGGGAGCACGCGAAAGAGCAGTACTTC. Translation: CASSFGREHAKEQYF.

This clonotype has just a few counts. This chain joins TRBV29-1 and TRBJ2-5; TRBD1 matches 8 bases. V shed 6 bases, J shed 5 bases, and the junction held 11 bases outside the gene matches. Germline CDR1 is SQVTM and CDR2 is ANQGSEA. This CDR3 is 14 amino acids long. The DNA of the CDR3 is TGCAGCGTGGGAAGCTGGACAGGGAAGGAGACCCAGTACTTC. Translated: CSVGSWTGKETQYF.

This chain uses TRBV4-1 with TRBJ1-1; D call uncertain. Trimming left V 4 bases short and J 2 bases short, with 14 bases between. This CDR3 is built from 15 residues. Germline V CDR1 and CDR2: MGHRA, YSYEKL. The CDR3 nucleotides read TGCGCCAGCAGCCCGCTCGGTCTTAGAAACACTGAAGCTTTCTTT. Translated: CASSPLGLRNTEAFF.

The rearrangement uses TRBV29-1 and TRBJ2-1; tentative D call: TRBD1 (6 bases). Germline CDR1 SQVTM, CDR2 ANQGSEA. Trimming took off 3 bases at V and 0 bases at J, with 12 bases between the two ends. The CDR3 has 15 residues. For the CDR3, the DNA is TGCAGCGTTGATTATCAGGGGAGCTCCTACAATGAGCAGTTCTTC. Its protein product is CSVDYQGSSYNEQFF.